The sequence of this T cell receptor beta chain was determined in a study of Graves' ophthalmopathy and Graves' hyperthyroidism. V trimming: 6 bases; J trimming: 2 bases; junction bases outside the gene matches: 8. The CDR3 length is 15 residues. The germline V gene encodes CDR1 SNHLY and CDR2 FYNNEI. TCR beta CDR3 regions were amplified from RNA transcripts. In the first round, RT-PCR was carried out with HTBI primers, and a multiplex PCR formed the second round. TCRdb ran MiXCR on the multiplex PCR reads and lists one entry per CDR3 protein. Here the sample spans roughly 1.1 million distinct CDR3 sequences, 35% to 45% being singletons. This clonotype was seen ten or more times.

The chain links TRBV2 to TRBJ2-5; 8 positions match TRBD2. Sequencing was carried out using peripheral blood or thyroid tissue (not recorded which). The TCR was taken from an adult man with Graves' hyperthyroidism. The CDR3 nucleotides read TGTGCCAGCAGGCCGCGGGAGGTCAGTCAAGAGACCCAGTACTTC. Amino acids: CASRPREVSQETQYF. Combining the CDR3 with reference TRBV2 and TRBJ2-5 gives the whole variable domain EPEVTQTPSHQVTQMGQEVILRCVPISNHLYFYWYRQILGQKVEFLVSFYNNEISEKSEIFDDQFSVERPDGSNFTLKIRSTKLEDSAMYFCASRPREVSQETQYFGPGTRLLVL.